This TCR beta chain was observed in a study of T cell repertoires in cytomegalovirus infection. Whole-study context: It was the public TCR beta signatures that indicated both CMV infection and matching HLA type. Notes on the study in general: There were HLA-C-restricted CMV-specific TCR beta clonotypes dominating the ex vivo response. Based on cumulative public TCR beta family frequency, carriers of CMV plus the relevant HLA were identified.

Each CDR3 protein is one row after TCRdb ran MiXCR on the reads. The sample contains a few hundred thousand distinct CDR3 sequences, about 35% of which appear only once. With 2 bases clipped from V and 0 bases from J, the junction kept 17 bases outside the gene matches. CDR3 size: 20 residues. Germline assignment: CDR1 MDHEN and CDR2 SYDVKM. This clonotype was counted between two and nine times. Its antigen is undetermined. The TCR was taken from a human donor in good health (CMV status not recorded). Some clones in this sample may be carry-over from other donors' samples. The chain uses TRBV28 and TRBJ2-5; 8 bases align to TRBD2. The sequencing here drew on cultured PBMCs, taken from culture after CMV antigen stimulation. Here the CDR3 DNA reads TGTGCCAGCAGTTTAAGCGGGGGTTGGGGGGCGGCGGGGAACCAAGAGACCCAGTACTTC. It codes for CASSLSGGWGAAGNQETQYF.